A selection of T cell receptor beta chains follows, all from one sample in a study of vaccination and CD4 T cells after COVID-19. No antigen has been assigned to these receptors. One entry per CDR3 protein, called by TCRdb with MiXCR from the PCR reads. The table lists over 14,000 distinct CDR3 sequences, less than 70% of them singletons. Source material: CD4+ T cells from blood, cultured in vitro. Source of these receptors: a human donor who had recovered from COVID-19. Both conserved end residues are part of each CDR3. The D gene is left open where the match is weak. Part of the rows lack a size; the others show once, few, many or a class for expanded clones.

cdr3_aa	cdr3_nt	j_call	d_call	v_call	clone_size
CASSLGGTVPYNEQFF	TGCGCCAGCAGCTTGGGGGGGACAGTACCCTACAATGAGCAGTTCTTC	TRBJ2-1	TRBD1	TRBV5-1	.
CASSSGGAPYEQYF	TGTGCCAGCAGTTCAGGGGGCGCCCCCTACGAGCAGTACTTC	TRBJ2-7	TRBD1	TRBV28	medium-sized
CASSPRMRETQYF	TGTGCCAGCAGCCCGCGAATGCGAGAGACCCAGTACTTC	TRBJ2-5	.	TRBV7-2	few
CAWSFLWADYGYTF	TGTGCCTGGAGTTTCCTCTGGGCTGACTATGGCTACACCTTC	TRBJ1-2	.	TRBV30	.
CASSLGTGPGDYGYTF	TGTGCCAGCAGCTTAGGTACAGGGCCTGGGGACTATGGCTACACCTTC	TRBJ1-2	.	TRBV7-9	.
CASSLFPDGLYNEQFF	TGTGCCAGCAGTTTATTCCCCGACGGGCTCTACAATGAGCAGTTCTTC	TRBJ2-1	.	TRBV28	once
CAVGGAGDETQYF	TGTGCCGTCGGGGGGGCCGGGGATGAGACCCAGTACTTC	TRBJ2-5	TRBD2	TRBV2	few
CSASFKAGRGDSPLHF	TGCAGTGCTAGTTTCAAGGCTGGCAGGGGAGATTCACCCCTCCACTTT	TRBJ1-6	.	TRBV20-1	few
CAISESGGEVQPQHF	TGTGCCATCAGTGAGTCTGGGGGCGAAGTACAGCCCCAGCATTTT	TRBJ1-5	.	TRBV10-3	.
CASSATGEADTQYF	TGTGCCAGCAGCGCGACAGGGGAGGCAGATACGCAGTATTTT	TRBJ2-3	TRBD1	TRBV7-6	.
CASSARGYSYNEQFF	TGTGCCAGCTCAGCTCGCGGCTACTCCTACAATGAGCAGTTCTTC	TRBJ2-1	.	TRBV18	.
CASSFQRANTEAFF	TGTGCCAGCAGTTTTCAAAGGGCGAACACTGAAGCTTTCTTT	TRBJ1-1	.	TRBV28	.
CATRKKTGETQYF	TGTGCCACCAGGAAGAAAACCGGCGAGACCCAGTACTTC	TRBJ2-5	.	TRBV15	once
CSALAGRQGSNYGYTF	TGCAGTGCACTAGCGGGGAGACAGGGTTCGAACTATGGCTACACCTTC	TRBJ1-2	TRBD1	TRBV20-1	.
CASSSRTGALSGYTF	TGTGCCAGCAGTTCACGGACAGGCGCCCTTTCTGGCTACACCTTC	TRBJ1-2	TRBD1	TRBV28	.
CASKGLLGDTQYF	TGTGCCAGCAAGGGACTACTAGGAGATACGCAGTATTTT	TRBJ2-3	TRBD2	TRBV6-2/TRBV6-3	.
CATSRDSGIGVGEQFF	TGTGCCACCAGCAGAGATAGCGGGATAGGAGTAGGTGAGCAGTTCTTC	TRBJ2-1	TRBD2	TRBV15	.
CASSPGQGRRATQPQHF	TGTGCCAGCAGCCCGGGACAGGGAAGGAGGGCGACTCAGCCCCAGCATTTT	TRBJ1-5	TRBD1	TRBV11-2	few
CASSFSTHSTDTQYF	TGTGCCAGCAGTTTCTCTACACACTCCACAGATACGCAGTATTTT	TRBJ2-3	.	TRBV27	.
CASSYSSTKGSTDTQYF	TGTGCCAGCAGTTACTCGAGTACCAAGGGTAGCACAGATACGCAGTATTTT	TRBJ2-3	.	TRBV6-2/TRBV6-3	once
CSVLAGSTDTQYF	TGCAGTGTCTTAGCGGGTAGCACAGATACGCAGTATTTT	TRBJ2-3	TRBD2	TRBV20-1	few
CASSLQDPEFYEQYF	TGCGCCAGCAGCTTACAGGACCCTGAGTTTTACGAGCAGTACTTC	TRBJ2-7	.	TRBV5-1	.
CASSFNRGTNEKLFF	TGTGCCAGCAGTTTCAACAGGGGAACTAATGAAAAACTGTTTTTT	TRBJ1-4	TRBD1	TRBV28	.